The 19 T cell receptor beta chains below all came from one sample that was sequenced in a study of a mutant IDH1 vaccine in newly diagnosed glioma. Time point defined: baseline, week 1 (first vaccination visit). As for treatment: pre-vaccination baseline after standard-of-care therapy. Sequencing used immunoSEQ multiplex PCR; TCRdb keeps in-frame clones, though not all of them. The sample has about 68,000 clones, 75% to 85% seen once; the top ten hold 8.2%. The sample was PBMCs, taken from a glioma patient treated with radiotherapy, temozolomide or both. The origin of the receptors is a man aged 45 to 65 with glioma.

V gene TRBV5-5 combines with J gene TRBJ1-2; D may be TRBD1 (5 bases). V lost 0 bases and J lost 3, with 12 bases in between. CDR3 length: 15 residues. Germline CDR1 is SGHKS and CDR2 is YYEKEE (reference sequence). CDR3 sequence reads: CASSLESGADYGYTF. CDR3 DNA: TGTGCCAGCAGCTTGGAATCCGGGGCCGACTATGGCTACACCTTC. The full variable domain, with the rest looked up from reference TRBV5-5 and TRBJ1-2, is DAGVTQSPTHLIKTRGQQVTLRCSPISGHKSVSWYQQVLGQGPQFIFQYYEKEERGRGNFPDRFSARQFPNYSSELNVNALLLGDSALYLCASSLESGADYGYTFGSGTRLTVV.

In this sample, this clone turned up a few times. V and J are TRBV5-6 and TRBJ2-5; 11 nucleotides align to TRBD2. The V gene end was trimmed by 10 bases and the J gene end by 2 bases; junction bases not matched to a gene: 4. The CDR3 has 13 amino acids. From germline, CDR1 is SGHDT and CDR2 YYEEEE. CDR3 region: CAAASGGQETQYF. The CDR3 DNA follows: TGTGCCGCGGCTAGCGGGGGGCAAGAGACCCAGTACTTC.

The chain couples TRBV19 to TRBJ2-5; no clear D gene. The CDR3 extends over 13 amino acids. Germline V gene lookup returns CDR1 LNHDA and CDR2 SQIVND (reference sequence). The V end lost 2 bases, the J end lost 3 bases, and 7 bases lay between the germline ends. CDR3 coding DNA: TGTGCCAGTAGTATAAATGCGGAAGAGACCCAGTACTTC. Amino acid sequence: CASSINAEETQYF. The full variable domain, in which reference TRBV19 and TRBJ2-5 provide the parts outside the CDR3, is DGGITQSPKYLFRKEGQNVTLSCEQNLNHDAMYWYRQDPGQGLRLIYYSQIVNDFQKGDIAEGYSVSREKKESFPLTVTSAQKNPTAFYLCASSINAEETQYFGPGTRLLVL.

This chain connects TRBV29-1 to TRBJ2-5; D is uncertain. Looked up from germline, CDR1 is SQVTM and CDR2 is ANQGSEA. Trimming left V 2 bases short and J 2 bases short, with 6 bases between. The CDR3 has 12 residues. CDR3 amino acids: CSVEKGQETQYF. CDR3 in DNA: TGCAGCGTTGAAAAGGGTCAAGAGACCCAGTACTTC.

The gene calls are TRBV7-2 and TRBJ1-4, with 9 bases fitting TRBD1. The V segment lost 5 bases and the J segment 5 bases; nucleotides outside the gene matches: 3. Germline CDR1 and CDR2: SGHTA and FQGNSA. CDR3 length equals 14 residues. The CDR3 sequence is CASSGTGRNEKLFF. The CDR3 bases are TGTGCCAGCAGCGGGACAGGGCGGAATGAAAAACTGTTTTTT.

V gene TRBV5-6 combines with J gene TRBJ1-2; D is undetermined. The CDR3 spans 13 residues. Germline V lookup: CDR1 SGHDT, CDR2 YYEEEE. Trimming cost V 2 bases and J 7 bases, with 12 bases left between them. The CDR3 bases are TGTGCCAGCAGCTTTCCGGGTACGGGTGGCTACACCTTC. Protein: CASSFPGTGGYTF.

V is TRBV10-3 and J is TRBJ1-2, with D tentatively TRBD1 (5 bases). This CDR3 region has 14 residues. Germline-derived CDR1 and CDR2 are ENHRY and SYGVKD. Trimming cost V 0 bases and J 4 bases, with 9 bases left between them. The CDR3 spells CAISESRDVYGYTF. In nucleotides, the CDR3 is TGTGCCATCAGTGAGTCGCGGGACGTCTATGGCTACACCTTC.

The chain carries TRBV6-1 and TRBJ1-6; a possible D gene is TRBD1 (5 bases). The CDR3 is 15 residues long. CDR1 and CDR2 (germline): MNHNS, SASEGT. The germline V and J ends were trimmed by 4 bases and 9 bases, with 16 bases remaining between them. Here the CDR3 reads CASSGLTVWRSPLHF. The CDR3 DNA sequence: TGTGCCAGCAGTGGGCTGACAGTATGGCGTTCACCCCTCCACTTT.

This clone was detected a few times. The CDR3 loop reads CASSIDRGRATEAFF. Written as DNA, the CDR3 is TGTGCCAGCAGCATAGACAGGGGTCGGGCCACTGAAGCTTTCTTT. V usage is TRBV5-6 and J usage is TRBJ1-1, with TRBD1 matching 8 bases. This CDR3 is 15 amino acids long. Germline lookup yields CDR1 SGHDT and CDR2 YYEEEE. J was trimmed by 4 bases and V by 4 bases; bases with no gene match: 9.

V usage is TRBV29-1 and J usage is TRBJ1-2; maybe TRBD1 (5 bases). Germline V CDR1 and CDR2: SQVTM, ANQGSEA. V lost 4 bases, J lost 3 bases, and 12 bases lay in between. This CDR3 has 13 residues. The CDR3 DNA sequence: TGCAGCGTTGTAGGGGAGAACTACTATGGCTACACCTTC. It encodes CSVVGENYYGYTF. The whole variable domain, remainder taken from reference TRBV29-1 and TRBJ1-2, is SAVISQKPSRDICQRGTSLTIQCQVDSQVTMMFWYRQQPGQSLTLIATANQGSEATYESGFVIDKFPISRPNLTFSTLTVSNMSPEDSSIYLCSVVGENYYGYTFGSGTRLTVV.

The chain couples TRBV9 to TRBJ2-5; TRBD2 matches 9 bases. This CDR3 comprises 15 residues. Germline CDR1 reads SGDLS; CDR2 reads YYNGEE. Trimming removed 4 bases from V and 5 bases from J; junction bases left unmatched: 9. Here the CDR3 DNA reads TGTGCCAGCAGCCAGGGGCGGGGGGGCAAGGAGACCCAGTACTTC. This codes for CASSQGRGGKETQYF.

The chain couples TRBV6-5 to TRBJ1-5; 10 positions agree with TRBD1. Germline V gene lookup returns CDR1 MNHEY and CDR2 SVGAGI. The CDR3 sequence is 14 residues long. The V segment lost 9 bases and the J segment 4 bases; nucleotides outside the gene matches: 6. CDR3 region: CASRQGARNQPQHF. The DNA for the CDR3 is TGTGCCAGTAGACAGGGGGCTAGGAATCAGCCCCAGCATTTT.

This clone was seen a few times. V and J are TRBV7-9 and TRBJ1-1, with D maybe TRBD1 (5 bases). This CDR3 is built from 12 residues. Germline V gene lookup returns CDR1 SEHNR and CDR2 FQNEAQ (reference sequence). As DNA, the CDR3 is TGTGGGGCCACGGACATGAACACTGAAGCTTTCTTT. It yields the protein CGATDMNTEAFF.

V usage is TRBV2 and J usage is TRBJ2-5, with D uncertain. The V and J ends lost 8 bases and 4 bases respectively, with 11 bases between them. The germline gives CDR1 SNHLY, CDR2 FYNNEI. The CDR3 extends over 12 amino acids. The CDR3: CASGPGRETQYF. The CDR3 DNA is TGTGCCAGCGGGCCGGGCCGAGAGACCCAGTACTTC.

The CDR3 DNA reads as TGTGCCAGTAGTAACCAGCGGGGGGCATATACGCAGTATTTT. This codes for CASSNQRGAYTQYF. This chain links TRBV19 with TRBJ2-3; 9 bases match TRBD2. There are 14 residues in the CDR3. V was clipped by 4 bases and J by 7 bases; unmatched bases: 6. The V gene's germline CDR1 is LNHDA and CDR2 SQIVND (reference sequence).

The V gene is TRBV7-9, the J gene TRBJ2-3; the D gene is possibly TRBD1 (6 bases). CDR1 SEHNR and CDR2 FQNEAQ come from the germline V gene (reference sequence). This CDR3 contains 17 residues. Trimming cost V 4 bases and J 0 bases, with 17 bases left between them. CDR3 sequence reads: CASSWNPTGLSTDTQYF. CDR3 sequence (DNA): TGTGCCAGCAGCTGGAACCCGACAGGCCTTAGCACAGATACGCAGTATTTT.

This clone was observed a handful of times. The rearrangement joins TRBV30 to TRBJ2-1, with D tentatively TRBD1 (5 bases). The ends were cut back, 2 bases at V and 2 bases at J, with 10 bases in the middle. Germline values: CDR1 GTSNPN, CDR2 SVGIG (reference sequence). This CDR3 has 14 residues. The CDR3 loop is CAWSRPGPYNEQFF. CDR3 sequence (DNA): TGTGCCTGGAGTAGGCCAGGGCCCTACAATGAGCAGTTCTTC.

This clone is judged medium-sized (0.01 to 0.1%). The chain combines TRBV27 with TRBJ1-1; 8 bases align to TRBD1. The CDR3 contains 15 residues. The germline gives CDR1 MNHEY, CDR2 SMNVEV (reference sequence). V shed 6 bases, J shed 3 bases, and the junction held 9 bases outside the gene matches. This CDR3 is CASRYSGGLDTEAFF. The CDR3 bases are TGTGCCAGCAGATACTCAGGGGGCCTTGACACTGAAGCTTTCTTT.

The chain is built from TRBV19 and TRBJ2-3, with 8 bases lining up with TRBD1. J lost 8 bases, V lost 2 bases, and 6 bases had no gene match. The CDR3 has 14 residues. Germline values: CDR1 LNHDA, CDR2 SQIVND (reference sequence). The CDR3 spells CASSIIGQGGTQYF. In nucleotides, the CDR3 is TGTGCCAGTAGTATAATCGGACAGGGAGGTACGCAGTATTTT.